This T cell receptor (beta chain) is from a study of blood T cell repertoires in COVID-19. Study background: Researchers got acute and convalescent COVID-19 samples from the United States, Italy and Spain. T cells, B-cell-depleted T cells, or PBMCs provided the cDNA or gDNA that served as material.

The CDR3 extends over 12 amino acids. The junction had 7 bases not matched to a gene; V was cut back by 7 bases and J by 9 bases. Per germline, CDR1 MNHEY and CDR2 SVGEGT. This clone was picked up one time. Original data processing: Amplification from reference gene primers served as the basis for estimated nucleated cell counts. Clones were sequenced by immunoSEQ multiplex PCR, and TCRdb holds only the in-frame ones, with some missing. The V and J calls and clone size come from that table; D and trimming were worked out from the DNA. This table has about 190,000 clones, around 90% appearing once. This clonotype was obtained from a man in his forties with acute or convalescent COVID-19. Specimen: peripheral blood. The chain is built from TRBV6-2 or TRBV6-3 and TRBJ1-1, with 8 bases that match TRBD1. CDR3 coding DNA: TGTGCCAGCACCCCGGACAGGGTTCAAGCTTTCTTT. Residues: CASTPDRVQAFF.